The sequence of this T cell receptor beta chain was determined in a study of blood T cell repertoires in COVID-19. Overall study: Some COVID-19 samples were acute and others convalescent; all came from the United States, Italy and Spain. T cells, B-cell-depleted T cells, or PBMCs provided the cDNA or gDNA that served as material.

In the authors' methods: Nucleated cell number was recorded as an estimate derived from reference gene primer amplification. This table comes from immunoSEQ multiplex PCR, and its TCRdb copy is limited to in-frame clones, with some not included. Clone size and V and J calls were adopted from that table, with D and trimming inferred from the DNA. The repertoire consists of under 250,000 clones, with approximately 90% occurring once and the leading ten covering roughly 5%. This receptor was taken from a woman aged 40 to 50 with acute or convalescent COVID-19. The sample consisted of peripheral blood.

The CDR3 DNA is TGCGCCAGCAGAGGGGCGAACACTGAAGCTTTCTTT. This translates into CASRGANTEAFF. V usage is TRBV10-2 and J usage is TRBJ1-1; TRBD1 is a possible D gene (5 bases). Trimming cost V 6 bases and J 1 base, with 6 bases left between them. The CDR3 length is 12 residues. Germline CDR1 WSHSY, CDR2 SAAADI.